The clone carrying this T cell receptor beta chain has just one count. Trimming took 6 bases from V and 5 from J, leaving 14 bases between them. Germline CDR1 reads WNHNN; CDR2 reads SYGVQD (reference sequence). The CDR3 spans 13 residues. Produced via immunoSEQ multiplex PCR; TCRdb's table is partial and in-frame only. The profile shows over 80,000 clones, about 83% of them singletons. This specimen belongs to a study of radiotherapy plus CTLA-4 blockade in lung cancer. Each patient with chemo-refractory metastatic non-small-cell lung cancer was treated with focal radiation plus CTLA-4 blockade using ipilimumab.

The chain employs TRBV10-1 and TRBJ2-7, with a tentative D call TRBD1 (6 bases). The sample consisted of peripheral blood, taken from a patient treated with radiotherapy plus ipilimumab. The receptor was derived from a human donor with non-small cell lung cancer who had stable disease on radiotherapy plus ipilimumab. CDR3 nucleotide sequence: TGCGCCAGCAGCATTAAAAGGGGGAACGAGCAGTACTTC. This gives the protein CASSIKRGNEQYF.